Reported below is one T cell receptor (beta chain). This sample was taken from a study of cytomegalovirus exposure and HLA in healthy donors. This PCR relied on a set of 60 Vbeta primers and 13 Jbeta primers. Libraries were prepared by immunoSEQ multiplex PCR; TCRdb keeps only in-frame clonotypes and omits some of them. The table shows 240,000 or so clones, with about 86% occurring only once. Germline V gene lookup returns CDR1 SGHNT and CDR2 YYREEE (reference sequence). This CDR3 is built from 14 residues. Sequencing was performed on PBMCs. V is TRBV5-4 and J is TRBJ2-5; TRBD2 matches at 9 bases. The J call may be in error: the DNA end matches TRBJ2-7 better. The TCR was taken from an older woman in good health and CMV-seropositive. The CDR3 DNA reads as TGTGCCAGCAGCCTTCAGACTAGCGGCCACGAGCAGTACTTC. Protein sequence: CASSLQTSGHEQYF.